The 2 T cell receptor beta chains below all came from one sample that was sequenced in a study of control samples from healthy donors and cancer patients. The assay was immunoSEQ multiplex PCR, and TCRdb's table has in-frame clones only and misses some. The table has more than 45,000 clones, roughly 90% seen once. Sequencing input: PBMCs. The origin of the receptors is a man aged 25 to 40 with colorectal cancer.

The J gene is TRBJ1-2, the V gene TRBV5-4; D perhaps matches TRBD1 (5 bases). Per the germline V gene, CDR1 is SGHNT and CDR2 is YYREEE (reference sequence). Trimming cost V 0 bases and J 4 bases, with 7 bases left between them. The CDR3 loop spans 13 amino acids. As DNA, the CDR3 is TGTGCCAGCAGCTTGGCAGGGACCTATGGCTACACCTTC. The encoded protein is CASSLAGTYGYTF.

The chain uses TRBV5-4 and TRBJ2-2; D gene ambiguous. Germline V gene sequence: CDR1 SGHNT, CDR2 YYREEE (reference sequence). Trimming cost V 4 bases and J 10 bases, with 20 bases left between them. The CDR3 is 15 residues long. The CDR3 nucleotides read TGTGCCAGCAGCCTAGACGATGGGCGGCCGGAGGAGCTGTTTTTT. It translates to CASSLDDGRPEELFF. Together with reference TRBV5-4 and TRBJ2-2, the CDR3 gives the full variable domain: ETGVTQSPTHLIKTRGQQVTLRCSSQSGHNTVSWYQQALGQGPQFIFQYYREEENGRGNFPPRFSGLQFPNYSSELNVNALELDDSALYLCASSLDDGRPEELFFGEGSRLTVL.